This entry describes one T cell receptor (beta chain). Its antigen remains unidentified. The CDR3 sequence is 15 residues long. The junction had 7 bases not matched to a gene; V was cut back by 4 bases and J by 2 bases. CDR1 MNHEY and CDR2 SVGAGI come from the germline V gene. This sample is part of a study of STAT5B mutations in CD4+ large granular lymphocyte leukemia. Whole-study results and caveats: No patients shared main leukemic clonotypes, though about 24% appeared at low frequency elsewhere. Data were not HLA-matched across samples.

In the original processing: Productive clonotypes were detectable down to 2.59 x 10-5 frequency. Assay used: immunoSEQ multiplex PCR; TCRdb lists only in-frame clones, some missing. V, J and clone size are taken as reported in that table, and D and trimming were inferred from the DNA itself. The sample lists fewer than 5,000 clones; around 80% were seen once. Bead-separated CD4+, CD4+CD8+, CD57+ or CD56+ fractions, or PBMC, were used. The rearrangement uses TRBV6-5 and TRBJ2-7; 8 nucleotides agree with TRBD1. The receptor comes from an older man with CD4+ T-cell large granular lymphocyte leukemia. What was sequenced was PBMCs. CDR3 bases: TGTGCCAGCAGTTCCCCCGGACAGGGTACCTACGAGCAGTACTTC. It yields the protein CASSSPGQGTYEQYF.